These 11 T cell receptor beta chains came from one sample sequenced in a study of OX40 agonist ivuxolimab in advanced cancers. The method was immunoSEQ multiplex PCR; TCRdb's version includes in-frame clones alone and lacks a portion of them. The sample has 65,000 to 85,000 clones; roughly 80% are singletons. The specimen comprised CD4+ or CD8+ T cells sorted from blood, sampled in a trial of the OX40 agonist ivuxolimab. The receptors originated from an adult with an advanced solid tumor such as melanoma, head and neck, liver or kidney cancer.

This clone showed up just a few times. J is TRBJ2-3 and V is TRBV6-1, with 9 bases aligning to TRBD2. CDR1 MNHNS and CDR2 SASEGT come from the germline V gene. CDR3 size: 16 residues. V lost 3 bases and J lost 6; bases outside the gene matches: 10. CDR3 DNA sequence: TGTGCCAGCAGTGAGCCAACTAGCGGGCGAAGGGATACGCAGTATTTT. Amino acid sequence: CASSEPTSGRRDTQYF.

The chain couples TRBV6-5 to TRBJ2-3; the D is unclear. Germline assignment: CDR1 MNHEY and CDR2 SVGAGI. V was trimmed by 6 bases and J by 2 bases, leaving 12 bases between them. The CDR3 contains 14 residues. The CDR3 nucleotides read TGTGCCAGCAGCTACCGTAGACCCACAGATACGCAGTATTTT. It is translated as CASSYRRPTDTQYF.

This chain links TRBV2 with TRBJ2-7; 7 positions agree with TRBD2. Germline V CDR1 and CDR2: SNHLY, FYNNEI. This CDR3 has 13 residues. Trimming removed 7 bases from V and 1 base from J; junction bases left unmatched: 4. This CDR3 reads CASKKRESYEQYF. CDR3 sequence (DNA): TGTGCCAGCAAAAAGCGGGAATCCTACGAGCAGTACTTC.

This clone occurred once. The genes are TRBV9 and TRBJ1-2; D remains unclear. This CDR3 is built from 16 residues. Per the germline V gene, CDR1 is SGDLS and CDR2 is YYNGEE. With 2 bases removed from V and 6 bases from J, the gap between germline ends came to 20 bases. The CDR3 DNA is TGTGCCAGCAGCGTGAGGCGAGGAGGAGGATCGGATGGCTACACCTTC. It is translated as CASSVRRGGGSDGYTF.

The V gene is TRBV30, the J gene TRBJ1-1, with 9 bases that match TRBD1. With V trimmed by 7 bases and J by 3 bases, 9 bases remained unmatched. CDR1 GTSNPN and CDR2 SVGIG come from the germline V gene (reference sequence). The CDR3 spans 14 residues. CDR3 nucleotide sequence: TGTGCCTTAAGGACAGGGGTAGGAGACACTGAAGCTTTCTTT. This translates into CALRTGVGDTEAFF.

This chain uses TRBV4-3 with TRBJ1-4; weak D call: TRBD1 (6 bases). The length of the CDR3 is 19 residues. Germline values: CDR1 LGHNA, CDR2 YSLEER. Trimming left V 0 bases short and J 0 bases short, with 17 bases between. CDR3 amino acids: CASSQDSGTPAATNEKLFF. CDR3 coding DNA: TGCGCCAGCAGCCAAGATTCCGGGACACCCGCCGCAACTAATGAAAAACTGTTTTTT.

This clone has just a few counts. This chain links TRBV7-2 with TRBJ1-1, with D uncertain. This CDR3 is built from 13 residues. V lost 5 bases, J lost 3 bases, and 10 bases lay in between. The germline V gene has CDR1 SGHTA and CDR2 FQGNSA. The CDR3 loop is CASSQVRDTEAFF. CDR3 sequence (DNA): TGTGCCAGCAGCCAGGTACGAGACACTGAAGCTTTCTTT.

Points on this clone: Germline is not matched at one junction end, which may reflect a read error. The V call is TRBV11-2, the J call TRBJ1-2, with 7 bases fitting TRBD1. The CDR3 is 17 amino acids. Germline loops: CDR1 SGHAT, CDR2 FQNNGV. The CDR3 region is CASTLGDEWTGDYGYTF. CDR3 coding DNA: TGTGCCAGCACCTTAGGGGATGAATGGACAGGAGACTATGGCTACACCTTC.

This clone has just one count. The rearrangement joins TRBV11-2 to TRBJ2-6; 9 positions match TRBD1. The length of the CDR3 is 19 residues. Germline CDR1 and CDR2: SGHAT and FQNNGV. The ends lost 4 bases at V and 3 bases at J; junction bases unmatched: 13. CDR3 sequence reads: CASSSLLRTGVVGANVLTF. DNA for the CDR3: TGTGCCAGCAGCTCCCTCCTACGGACAGGGGTTGTTGGGGCCAACGTCCTGACTTTC.

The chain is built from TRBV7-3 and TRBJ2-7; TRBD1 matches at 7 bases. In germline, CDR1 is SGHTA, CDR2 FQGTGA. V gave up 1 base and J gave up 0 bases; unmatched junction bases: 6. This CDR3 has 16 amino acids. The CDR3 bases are TGTGCCAGCAGCTTAAACCTCCGGGACAGCTCCTACGAGCAGTACTTC. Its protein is CASSLNLRDSSYEQYF.

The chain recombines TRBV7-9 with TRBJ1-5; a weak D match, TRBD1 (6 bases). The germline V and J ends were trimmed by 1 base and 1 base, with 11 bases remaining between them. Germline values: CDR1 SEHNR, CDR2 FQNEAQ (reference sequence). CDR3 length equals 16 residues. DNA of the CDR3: TGTGCCAGCAGCTTAGGGCAGGGGTCAAGCAATCAGCCCCAGCATTTT. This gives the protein CASSLGQGSSNQPQHF.